Listed here are 15 T cell receptor beta chains from one sample, sequenced in a study of identical twins. TCRdb ran MiXCR on the 5' RACE reads and lists one entry per CDR3 protein. This repertoire shows 130,000 to 150,000 distinct CDR3 sequences, around 3.4% found once; its top ten account for approximately 7.6%. The sequenced sample consisted of memory T cells sorted from blood. These receptors originate from a man aged 18 to 30 in good health.

This clonotype came up many times. The rearrangement joins TRBV12-3 or TRBV12-4 to TRBJ2-5; a weak D match, TRBD1 (6 bases). V lost 5 bases and J lost 1, with 11 bases in between. The CDR3 loop spans 14 amino acids. The CDR3 coding sequence is TGTGCCAGCAGTCCGGGACACCGCCAAGAGACCCAGTACTTC. Translation: CASSPGHRQETQYF.

This clonotype was counted ten times or more. V is TRBV12-3 or TRBV12-4 and J is TRBJ2-2, with D unclear. V was trimmed by 6 bases and J by 6 bases, leaving 14 bases between them. This CDR3 comprises 14 residues. This chain's CDR3 is CASSRAGEAGELFF. CDR3 bases: TGTGCCAGCAGCCGAGCAGGAGAGGCCGGGGAGCTGTTTTTT.

Ten or more counts support this clonotype. V usage is TRBV12-3 or TRBV12-4 and J usage is TRBJ1-2, with D possibly being TRBD1 (6 bases). This CDR3 is built from 13 residues. V shed 2 bases and J shed 5 bases, with 9 bases lying between them. The CDR3 sequence: CASSLTTGYGYTF. CDR3 coding DNA: TGTGCCAGCAGTTTAACTACAGGGTATGGCTACACCTTC.

This clonotype was recorded many times. V gene TRBV20-1 combines with J gene TRBJ2-3; 11 bases align to TRBD2. Unmatched junction bases numbered 4, after V lost 3 bases and J lost 2 bases. Germline V CDR1 and CDR2: DFQATT, SNEGSKA (reference sequence). The CDR3 length is 15 residues. The CDR3 spells CSASPTSGATDTQYF. In DNA, the CDR3 is TGCAGTGCTAGTCCGACTAGCGGGGCCACAGATACGCAGTATTTT.

This clonotype was counted many times. The CDR3 does not end in the conserved phenylalanine or tryptophan, so this is likely a read error. The genes are TRBV11-2 and TRBJ2-2, with 11 bases lining up with TRBD2. With V trimmed by 4 bases and J by 4 bases, 11 bases remained unmatched. Germline values: CDR1 SGHAT, CDR2 FQNNGV. The CDR3 is 18 residues long. The CDR3 sequence: CASSSRSGRAAGTGELFS. The DNA of the CDR3 is TGTGCCAGCAGCTCCCGTAGCGGGAGGGCGGCGGGCACCGGGGAGCTGTTTTCT.

Remarks on this clonotype: A much larger clone is a single base away; this may be a read error. The rearrangement links TRBV20-1 to TRBJ2-3; D may be TRBD2 (5 bases). The CDR3 spans 16 residues. The germline gives CDR1 DFQATT, CDR2 SNEGSKA (reference sequence). Trimming removed 3 bases at V and 6 bases at J, with 22 bases between. This chain's CDR3 is CSASGDLAQAWDTQYF. The CDR3 DNA reads as TGCAGTGCTAGTGGGGATCTAGCCCAGGCATGGGATACGCAGTATTTT.

In its sample, this clonotype was seen many times. The V gene is TRBV20-1, the J gene TRBJ2-3, with D tentatively TRBD2 (5 bases). CDR3 length: 15 amino acids. Germline V gene lookup returns CDR1 DFQATT and CDR2 SNEGSKA (reference sequence). Trimming cost V 6 bases and J 1 base, with 17 bases left between them. This CDR3 is CSATDGGGGTDTQYF. In DNA, the CDR3 is TGCAGTGCCACCGATGGAGGTGGGGGCACAGATACGCAGTATTTT.

This clonotype was counted at least ten times. The chain joins TRBV5-1 to TRBJ1-4; tentative D call: TRBD1 (5 bases). This CDR3 contains 15 residues. V dropped 3 bases and J dropped 6 bases, with 15 bases sitting between them. Germline CDR1 and CDR2: SGHRS and YFSETQ. The CDR3 loop is CASSSGLLGDEKLFF. The CDR3 DNA follows: TGCGCCAGCAGCTCAGGGCTTCTGGGGGATGAAAAACTGTTTTTT.

This clonotype was found many times. The chain links TRBV5-6 to TRBJ2-2; D gene unclear. There are 14 residues in the CDR3. CDR1 is SGHDT and CDR2 is YYEEEE in the germline V gene. Trimming left V 2 bases short and J 2 bases short, with 7 bases between. CDR3 sequence reads: CASSFELNTGELFF. CDR3 bases: TGTGCCAGCAGCTTTGAACTCAACACCGGGGAGCTGTTTTTT.

The sample holds many counts of this clonotype. The chain links TRBV24-1 to TRBJ2-5; 8 nucleotides agree with TRBD2. V lost 3 bases to trimming and J lost 5 bases; unmatched junction nucleotides: 10. The CDR3 totals 16 residues. Germline values: CDR1 KGHDR, CDR2 SFDVKD. In DNA, the CDR3 is TGTGCCACCAGTGATCTACTAGCGGAGGGGAGGGAGACCCAGTACTTC. Its translation: CATSDLLAEGRETQYF.

This clonotype was detected ten times or more. The chain links TRBV7-8 to TRBJ1-2, with a possible D match to TRBD1 (5 bases). The CDR3 is made up of 14 amino acids. CDR1 is SGHVS and CDR2 is FQNEAQ in the germline V gene. Trimming shortened V by 5 bases and J by 2 bases, and 12 bases separated the two germline ends. In DNA, the CDR3 is TGTGCCAGCAGCCCAGGGTCCGGGAACTATGGCTACACCTTC. Amino acids: CASSPGSGNYGYTF. The full variable domain, its missing parts supplied by reference TRBV7-8 and TRBJ1-2, is GAGVSQSPRYKVAKRGQDVALRCDPISGHVSLFWYQQALGQGPEFLTYFQNEAQLDKSGLPSDRFFAERPEGSVSTLKIQRTQQEDSAVYLCASSPGSGNYGYTFGSGTRLTVV.

Ten or more counts support this clonotype. V gene TRBV19 combines with J gene TRBJ2-5; 9 bases are a match to TRBD2. The junction had 3 bases not matched to a gene; V was cut back by 10 bases and J by 6 bases. The CDR3 extends over 11 amino acids. Germline V gene lookup returns CDR1 LNHDA and CDR2 SQIVND (reference sequence). The CDR3 here is CATGTSKTQYF. CDR3 in DNA: TGTGCCACCGGGACTAGCAAGACCCAGTACTTC.

This clonotype was observed at least ten times. The chain uses TRBV6-6 and TRBJ2-7; D ambiguous. Germline V gene sequence: CDR1 MNHNY, CDR2 SVGAGI (reference sequence). Trimming shortened V by 5 bases and J by 3 bases, and 11 bases separated the two germline ends. The CDR3 is made up of 13 amino acids. CDR3 sequence (DNA): TGTGCCAGCAGTCGTGACGGCTACTACGAGCAGTACGTC. Protein: CASSRDGYYEQYV.

The chain links TRBV14 to TRBJ1-2; 9 nucleotides align to TRBD1. V was pared by 2 bases and J by 7 bases, with 2 bases of the junction left unmatched. CDR3 length: 13 amino acids. Germline CDR1 SGHDN, CDR2 FVKESK. The CDR3 nucleotides are TGTGCCAGCAGCCAAACAGGGGGCTCTGGCTACACCTTC. It is translated as CASSQTGGSGYTF.

This clonotype was observed many times. The chain has TRBV7-6 and TRBJ1-3, with D hard to call. The CDR3 loop spans 14 amino acids. Trimming took off 5 bases at V and 1 base at J, with 9 bases between the two ends. Germline loops: CDR1 SGHVS, CDR2 FNYEAQ. The CDR3 region has the DNA TGTGCCAGCAGCGCCCGAAGATCTGGAAACACCATATATTTT. As protein: CASSARRSGNTIYF. The full variable domain, completed using reference TRBV7-6 and TRBJ1-3, is GAGVSQSPRYKVTKRGQDVALRCDPISGHVSLYWYRQALGQGPEFLTYFNYEAQQDKSGLPNDRFSAERPEGSISTLTIQRTEQRDSAMYRCASSARRSGNTIYFGEGSWLTVV.